The 21 T cell receptor beta chains below were found in one sample sequenced in a study of blood T cells in healthy people across ages. Primed by a sample-barcoded 5' primer and a J-beta primer mix, a second PCR proceeded for 7 to 11 cycles. One entry per CDR3 protein, called by TCRdb with MiXCR from the 5' RACE reads. The repertoire includes nearly 1 million distinct CDR3 sequences, 45% to 60% of them detected once, and 20% to 25% sits in the top ten. Sample: blood. These receptors originate from a woman aged 60-75 years in good health.

This clonotype appeared a few times. The chain has TRBV6-5 and TRBJ1-1; D remains unclear. The V and J ends lost 5 bases and 0 bases respectively, with 7 bases between them. Germline CDR1 is MNHEY and CDR2 is SVGAGI. There are 13 residues in the CDR3. The chain's CDR3 is CASSNLMNTEAFF. CDR3 in DNA: TGTGCCAGCAGTAATCTAATGAACACTGAAGCTTTCTTT.

The chain employs TRBV20-1 and TRBJ2-2; D might be TRBD1 (6 bases). Germline V gene lookup returns CDR1 DFQATT and CDR2 SNEGSKA (reference sequence). The CDR3 runs to 15 residues. The V gene lost 1 base and the J gene lost 0 bases, with 9 bases spanning the gap. CDR3 region: CSARGGLANTGELFF. In DNA form, the CDR3 reads TGCAGTGCTAGAGGGGGGCTAGCGAACACCGGGGAGCTGTTTTTT.

The gene calls are TRBV12-3 or TRBV12-4 and TRBJ1-2; weak D call: TRBD1 (5 bases). V was clipped by 1 base and J by 8 bases, with 14 bases between them. This CDR3 is built from 14 residues. DNA of the CDR3: TGTGCCAGCAGTTTAGACGGGGCCTACGGGGGCTACACCTTC. Protein product: CASSLDGAYGGYTF.

This clonotype was recorded a few times. The V call is TRBV3-1, the J call TRBJ2-3, with 13 bases fitting TRBD2. V lost 6 bases and J lost 4; bases outside the gene matches: 4. The CDR3 sequence is 15 residues long. Germline V lookup: CDR1 LGHDT, CDR2 YNNKEL (reference sequence). In DNA, the CDR3 is TGTGCCAGCAGGACTAGCGGGAGGAAAGCAGATACGCAGTATTTT. As protein: CASRTSGRKADTQYF.

This chain links TRBV20-1 with TRBJ2-5; D gene ambiguous. Per germline, CDR1 DFQATT and CDR2 SNEGSKA (reference sequence). The length of the CDR3 is 11 residues. The chain's CDR3 is CNAESYNEQYF. In DNA, the CDR3 is TGCAATGCAGAATCCTACAATGAGCAGTACTTC.

Ten or more counts support this clonotype. CDR3 region: CASSYPSSGANVLTF. The CDR3 region has the DNA TGTGCCAGCAGTTATCCAAGCTCTGGGGCCAACGTCCTGACTTTC. The V call is TRBV6-6, the J call TRBJ2-6; D unresolved. Germline V gene data show CDR1 as MNHNY and CDR2 as SVGAGI (reference sequence). The CDR3 runs 15 residues. Trimming took off 3 bases at V and 0 bases at J, with 6 bases between the two ends.

The rearrangement joins TRBV4-1 to TRBJ2-1; 9 positions match TRBD2. The CDR3 sequence is 16 residues long. V gave up 2 bases and J gave up 4 bases; unmatched junction bases: 6. Per the germline V gene, CDR1 is MGHRA and CDR2 is YSYEKL. The CDR3 loop is CASSQFSGSGYNEQFF. CDR3 nucleotides: TGCGCCAGCAGCCAATTTAGCGGGAGTGGATACAATGAGCAGTTCTTC.

This clonotype was recorded a few times. The CDR3 loop is CASSAGTSVYEQYF. The CDR3 DNA reads as TGTGCCAGCAGCGCCGGGACTAGCGTCTACGAGCAGTACTTC. The chain carries TRBV6-2 or TRBV6-3 and TRBJ2-7, with 10 positions matching TRBD2. CDR1 is MNHEY and CDR2 is SVGEGT in the germline V gene. The CDR3 sequence is 14 residues long. Losses at the gene ends were 6 bases for V and 3 bases for J; bases not matched to a gene: 5.

The gene calls are TRBV20-1 and TRBJ2-3; D perhaps matches TRBD2 (6 bases). The CDR3 totals 20 residues. The V end was cut by 0 bases, the J end by 0 bases, with 25 bases between. Germline values: CDR1 DFQATT, CDR2 SNEGSKA (reference sequence). In nucleotides, the CDR3 is TGCAGTGCTAGAGATCGATACAGTCTAGGACTCCTAGCGAGCACAGATACGCAGTATTTT. This gives the protein CSARDRYSLGLLASTDTQYF.

This clonotype was counted a few times. A much larger clone differs by one base, so this may be a read error. This chain connects TRBV10-3 to TRBJ2-7, with D hard to call. The CDR3 has 11 amino acids. Per germline, CDR1 ENHRY and CDR2 SYGVKD. Trimming stripped 4 bases from V and 2 bases from J, with 3 bases between. CDR3 DNA sequence: TGTGCCATCAGTGGGGCCTACGAGCAGTACTTC. Protein product: CAISGAYEQYF.

J is TRBJ2-5 and V is TRBV28; tentative D call: TRBD1 (7 bases). The J call may be incorrect, as the DNA end agrees better with TRBJ2-7. This CDR3 is 14 amino acids long. Germline V gene lookup returns CDR1 MDHEN and CDR2 SYDVKM. The CDR3 nucleotides read TGTGCCAGCACTCGCGGGGCAGGGGGAAACGAGCAGTACTTC. It translates to CASTRGAGGNEQYF.

This clonotype has more than one count but fewer than ten. The chain couples TRBV4-3 to TRBJ2-3; D is perhaps TRBD2 (6 bases). The germline gives CDR1 LGHNA, CDR2 YSLEER. The V end lost 1 base, the J end lost 4 bases, and 15 bases lay between the germline ends. This CDR3 contains 16 residues. The CDR3 sequence is CASSQAPGVSSDTQYF. In DNA, the CDR3 is TGCGCCAGCAGCCAAGCCCCGGGAGTTTCCTCAGATACGCAGTATTTT.

V and J are TRBV20-1 and TRBJ2-7; no reliable D call. CDR1 is DFQATT, CDR2 SNEGSKA, per germline (reference sequence). This CDR3 contains 15 residues. The ends were cut back, 5 bases at V and 0 bases at J, with 17 bases in the middle. As DNA, the CDR3 is TGCAGTGCTCGGTTGTTTCGGGCGCACTCCTACGAGCAGTACTTC. It translates to CSARLFRAHSYEQYF.

This clonotype was recorded many times. The chain is built from TRBV2 and TRBJ2-3; D call uncertain. Per germline, CDR1 SNHLY and CDR2 FYNNEI. CDR3 length equals 11 residues. Trimming took 6 bases from V and 7 from J, leaving 8 bases between them. The CDR3: CASSLANTQYF. CDR3 DNA sequence: TGTGCCAGCAGCCTCGCGAATACGCAGTATTTT. The full variable domain, completed using reference TRBV2 and TRBJ2-3, is EPEVTQTPSHQVTQMGQEVILRCVPISNHLYFYWYRQILGQKVEFLVSFYNNEISEKSEIFDDQFSVERPDGSNFTLKIRSTKLEDSAMYFCASSLANTQYFGPGTRLTVL.

The sample holds a few counts of this clonotype. The chain combines TRBV2 with TRBJ1-2; weak D call: TRBD1 (6 bases). The CDR3 consists of 12 residues. CDR1 is SNHLY and CDR2 is FYNNEI in the germline V gene. The V gene lost 4 bases and the J gene lost 10 bases, with 13 bases spanning the gap. CDR3 nucleotides: TGTGCCAGCAGTGTCGTGAGGGGGGACTACACCTTC. Amino acid sequence: CASSVVRGDYTF.

This chain links TRBV3-1 with TRBJ2-3, with 10 nucleotides matching TRBD2. V was pared by 4 bases and J by 0 bases, with 7 bases of the junction left unmatched. Per germline, CDR1 LGHDT and CDR2 YNNKEL (reference sequence). The CDR3 covers 17 residues. The CDR3 protein is CASSRWTSGDSTDTQYF. CDR3 sequence (DNA): TGTGCCAGCAGCCGTTGGACTAGCGGAGATAGCACAGATACGCAGTATTTT.

This chain uses TRBV14 with TRBJ2-3, with TRBD2 matching 14 bases. With 4 bases clipped from V and 2 bases from J, the junction kept 8 bases outside the gene matches. Germline V gene data show CDR1 as SGHDN and CDR2 as FVKESK. The CDR3 loop spans 18 amino acids. CDR3 nucleotides: TGTGCCAGCAGCCCGCAGGGACTAGCGGGAGTGTTCACAGATACGCAGTATTTT. Encoded protein: CASSPQGLAGVFTDTQYF.

This chain joins TRBV11-2 and TRBJ2-7; weak D call: TRBD2 (7 bases). Germline V gene data show CDR1 as SGHAT and CDR2 as FQNNGV. The ends were cut back, 5 bases at V and 4 bases at J, with 21 bases in the middle. CDR3 length: 16 amino acids. CDR3: CASSTTGQGGVYEQYF. The CDR3 nucleotides are TGTGCCAGCAGCACAACCGGACAAGGGGGGGTTTACGAGCAGTACTTC.

The V and J genes are TRBV29-1 and TRBJ2-4; possibly TRBD1 for D (6 bases). Near its end, the DNA agrees better with TRBJ2-7, so the J call may be wrong. The CDR3 runs 13 residues. Per germline, CDR1 SQVTM and CDR2 ANQGSEA. CDR3 bases: TGCAGCGGCCGGGACACCCAGTTTAGCGAGCAGTACTTC. Amino acids: CSGRDTQFSEQYF.

This chain connects TRBV5-8 to TRBJ2-6, with D possibly TRBD2 on 5 matching bases. This CDR3 is built from 20 residues. Germline V lookup: CDR1 SGHTS, CDR2 YDEGEE. V shed 1 base and J shed 0 bases, with 20 bases lying between them. The CDR3 is CASSLSEVRTAYSGANVLTF. The CDR3 bases are TGTGCCAGCAGCTTGAGTGAAGTCAGGACTGCCTACTCTGGGGCCAACGTCCTGACTTTC.

Notes on this clonotype: One end of the junction varies from germline; a read error may be responsible. V is TRBV5-1 and J is TRBJ2-5; tentatively, D is TRBD1 (6 bases). The DNA end lines up better with TRBJ2-7; the J call may be wrong. This CDR3 region has 14 residues. Germline lookup yields CDR1 SGHRS and CDR2 YFSETQ. CDR3 bases: TGTGCCAGCAGCCACCCAGGGGCGAGGAGCGAGCAGTACTTC. Protein sequence: CASSHPGARSEQYF.